Presented here are 21 T cell receptor beta chains from one specimen sequenced in a study of CD8 T cell repertoires and HIV-1 epitope variants. What these receptors recognize is not known. Profiled with immunoSEQ multiplex PCR; TCRdb holds only in-frame clones, not every one. Of about 3,600 clones detected, 64% appear once; the ten largest clones hold less than 50%. The sample comprised cultured CD8+ T cells derived from PBMCs. These receptors all come from a male donor with HIV.

The chain has TRBV7-9 and TRBJ2-7; no reliable D call. The V and J ends lost 4 bases and 5 bases respectively, with 3 bases between them. The CDR3 sequence is 10 residues long. Per germline, CDR1 SEHNR and CDR2 FQNEAQ (reference sequence). CDR3 sequence reads: CASSSNEQYF. The CDR3 bases are TGTGCCAGCAGCTCGAACGAGCAGTACTTC.

This clone was seen more than once but under ten times. The chain combines TRBV13 with TRBJ2-7; TRBD1 or TRBD2 may be the D gene (5 bases each). Trimming removed 5 bases from V and 2 bases from J, with 13 bases in between. Germline V gene lookup returns CDR1 PRHDT and CDR2 FYEKMQ (reference sequence). The CDR3 is 14 amino acids. Written as DNA, the CDR3 is TGTGCCAGCAGCGCTCCGGGACCCCCCTACGAGCAGTACTTC. It codes for CASSAPGPPYEQYF. The complete variable domain, with remaining parts taken from reference TRBV13 and TRBJ2-7, reads AAGVIQSPRHLIKEKRETATLKCYPIPRHDTVYWYQQGPGQDPQFLISFYEKMQSDKGSIPDRFSAQQFSDYHSELNMSSLELGDSALYFCASSAPGPPYEQYFGPGTRLTVT.

The chain employs TRBV10-3 and TRBJ1-2, with a tentative D call TRBD1 (6 bases). V lost 5 bases to trimming and J lost 6 bases, with 22 bases between them. Germline V gene lookup returns CDR1 ENHRY and CDR2 SYGVKD. The CDR3 runs 16 residues. The CDR3, as DNA: TGTGCCATCAGTCCTCAACTCGGAGAGGGGGTAAATGGCTACACCTTC. Its protein product is CAISPQLGEGVNGYTF.

The chain employs TRBV7-9 and TRBJ2-7; D ambiguous. In germline, CDR1 is SEHNR, CDR2 FQNEAQ (reference sequence). The CDR3 contains 14 residues. Deletions cut 4 bases from V and 5 bases from J, with 15 bases between. CDR3 nucleotide sequence: TGTGCCAGCAGCTCAGTCCGAAGACCGGACGAGCAGTACTTC. Its protein product is CASSSVRRPDEQYF.

A few counts support this clone. The genes are TRBV15 and TRBJ1-1; D call uncertain. Trimming shortened V by 0 bases and J by 5 bases, and 13 bases separated the two germline ends. Germline assignment: CDR1 LNHNV and CDR2 YYDKDF (reference sequence). CDR3 size: 15 residues. This CDR3 is CATSRDRGWWTEAFF. DNA of the CDR3: TGTGCCACCAGCAGAGACCGAGGGTGGTGGACTGAAGCTTTCTTT.

The chain employs TRBV29-1 and TRBJ1-2; D ambiguous. The length of the CDR3 is 14 residues. Trimming took 4 bases from V and 0 from J, leaving 12 bases between them. Looked up from germline, CDR1 is SQVTM and CDR2 is ANQGSEA. CDR3 protein: CSVVILSANYGYTF. The CDR3 bases are TGCAGCGTTGTCATCCTATCAGCTAACTATGGCTACACCTTC.

This clone is judged hyperexpanded. The V gene is TRBV15, the J gene TRBJ1-2; D is possibly TRBD1 (5 bases). Trimming took 0 bases from V and 4 from J, leaving 15 bases between them. This CDR3 spans 16 amino acids. The germline gives CDR1 LNHNV, CDR2 YYDKDF (reference sequence). The chain's CDR3 is CATSRDRGTQVYGYTF. Written as DNA, the CDR3 is TGTGCCACCAGCAGAGATCGGGGGACCCAGGTCTATGGCTACACCTTC.

The chain links TRBV27 to TRBJ2-5; 9 positions agree with TRBD2. This CDR3 comprises 16 residues. V lost 4 bases to trimming and J lost 4 bases; unmatched junction nucleotides: 10. Germline V gene lookup returns CDR1 MNHEY and CDR2 SMNVEV (reference sequence). As DNA, the CDR3 is TGTGCCAGCAGTTCTACGACGGGAGCGGGAGGAGAGACCCAGTACTTC. It specifies CASSSTTGAGGETQYF.

This clone was seen a few times. The chain combines TRBV6-5 with TRBJ2-7; 9 nucleotides align to TRBD1. The CDR3 is 14 amino acids. Germline V gene data show CDR1 as MNHEY and CDR2 as SVGAGI. V dropped 6 bases and J dropped 0; count of bases not matched to a gene: 3. The CDR3 DNA is TGTGCCAGCAGACAGGGGGCTTCCTCCTACGAGCAGTACTTC. This codes for CASRQGASSYEQYF.

The chain links TRBV27 to TRBJ2-7, with unresolved D. CDR3 length: 13 amino acids. V lost 7 bases to trimming and J lost 1 base, with 11 bases between them. CDR1 is MNHEY, CDR2 SMNVEV, per germline (reference sequence). In DNA, the CDR3 is TGTGCCAGCAAGATGGTGGGGTCCTACGAGCAGTACTTC. This encodes CASKMVGSYEQYF.

This rearrangement joins TRBV12-5 to TRBJ1-6; a weak D match, TRBD1 (5 bases). The length of the CDR3 is 19 residues. Germline loops: CDR1 LGHNT, CDR2 FRNRAP. V shed 1 base and J shed 0 bases, with 16 bases lying between them. CDR3 DNA: TGTGCTAGTGGTTTGGAAAGCCCTACAGGAAGCTCCTATAATTCACCCCTCCACTTT. It codes for CASGLESPTGSSYNSPLHF.

This chain joins TRBV19 and TRBJ2-7; 10 bases agree with TRBD2. Germline trimming cut 8 bases from V and 5 bases from J; bases unmatched to any gene: 12. The CDR3 totals 15 residues. Per germline, CDR1 LNHDA and CDR2 SQIVND (reference sequence). Written as DNA, the CDR3 is TGTGCCAGTGCACTAGCGGGAACCTTTGGCCACGAGCAGTACTTC. It specifies CASALAGTFGHEQYF.

The V call is TRBV10-2, the J call TRBJ2-7; D might be TRBD1 (5 bases). V gave up 3 bases and J gave up 4 bases, with 13 bases separating them. This CDR3 comprises 14 residues. Germline CDR1 is WSHSY and CDR2 is SAAADI. In DNA, the CDR3 is TGCGCCAGCAGTGACTGGGGCAGGACGTACGAGCAGTACTTC. This encodes CASSDWGRTYEQYF.

V usage is TRBV28 and J usage is TRBJ2-7, with TRBD2 matching over 10 bases. CDR1 and CDR2 from the germline V gene are MDHEN and SYDVKM. This CDR3 has 16 residues. J was trimmed by 1 base and V by 4 bases; bases with no gene match: 7. The CDR3 DNA sequence: TGTGCCAGCAGTTCTTTAGCGGGAGGACGTTCCTACGAGCAGTACTTC. It codes for CASSSLAGGRSYEQYF. Looking up the rest from reference TRBV28 and TRBJ2-7 gives the full variable domain: DVKVTQSSRYLVKRTGEKVFLECVQDMDHENMFWYRQDPGLGLRLIYFSYDVKMKEKGDIPEGYSVSREKKERFSLILESASTNQTSMYLCASSSLAGGRSYEQYFGPGTRLTVT.

The gene calls are TRBV6-6 and TRBJ2-3; 7 bases are shared with TRBD2. With V trimmed by 5 bases and J by 8 bases, 10 bases remained unmatched. The CDR3 is made up of 14 amino acids. Per germline, CDR1 MNHNY and CDR2 SVGAGI (reference sequence). CDR3 region: CASSTRGELGTQYF. The CDR3 region has the DNA TGTGCCAGCAGTACCCGGGGGGAACTGGGTACGCAGTATTTT.

This clone was counted only a few times. The genes are TRBV27 and TRBJ1-6; 8 bases map to TRBD1. This CDR3 has 15 amino acids. Germline-derived CDR1 and CDR2 are MNHEY and SMNVEV (reference sequence). V lost 0 bases, J lost 9 bases, and 4 bases stayed unmatched. The CDR3 coding sequence is TGTGCCAGCAGTTTATCGGCAGGGGGCCCTTCACCCCTCCACTTT. Protein sequence: CASSLSAGGPSPLHF.

In this sample, this clone turned up a few times. V usage is TRBV28 and J usage is TRBJ2-1; a possible D gene is TRBD2 (7 bases). CDR3 length: 15 amino acids. V shed 3 bases and J shed 4 bases, with 13 bases lying between them. Germline CDR1 is MDHEN and CDR2 is SYDVKM. The CDR3 spells CASSFEGGLYNEQFF. The CDR3 nucleotides are TGTGCCAGCAGTTTCGAGGGGGGGCTTTACAATGAGCAGTTCTTC. The full variable domain, completed using reference TRBV28 and TRBJ2-1, is DVKVTQSSRYLVKRTGEKVFLECVQDMDHENMFWYRQDPGLGLRLIYFSYDVKMKEKGDIPEGYSVSREKKERFSLILESASTNQTSMYLCASSFEGGLYNEQFFGPGTRLTVL.

The chain employs TRBV10-2 and TRBJ2-3; TRBD2 matches 11 bases. This CDR3 has 15 amino acids. V lost 2 bases and J lost 6; bases outside the gene matches: 4. Per the germline V gene, CDR1 is WSHSY and CDR2 is SAAADI. The CDR3 DNA follows: TGCGCCAGCAGTGAGATAGGACTAGCGGGCGATACGCAGTATTTT. Amino acid sequence: CASSEIGLAGDTQYF.

This clone was counted only a few times. The V call is TRBV7-9, the J call TRBJ2-7, with 11 bases fitting TRBD1. Unmatched junction bases numbered 4, after V lost 0 bases and J lost 3 bases. Germline CDR1 is SEHNR and CDR2 is FQNEAQ (reference sequence). The CDR3 consists of 16 residues. The CDR3 reads CASSLAGQGVDYEQYF. DNA for the CDR3: TGTGCCAGCAGCTTAGCGGGACAGGGGGTGGACTACGAGCAGTACTTC.

This chain links TRBV7-6 with TRBJ2-7, with 7 bases lining up with TRBD1. Trimming took 3 bases from V and 7 from J; bases not matched to a gene: 9. CDR3 length: 14 residues. Germline CDR1 reads SGHVS; CDR2 reads FNYEAQ. The CDR3: CASSLGQYLREQYF. The CDR3 DNA sequence: TGTGCCAGCAGCTTGGGACAGTACCTTCGTGAGCAGTACTTC.

The chain recombines TRBV7-8 with TRBJ2-1; a weak D match, TRBD2 (5 bases). The length of the CDR3 is 15 residues. CDR1 SGHVS and CDR2 FQNEAQ come from the germline V gene. Between the trimmed V and J ends, which lost 1 base and 4 bases, there was a span of 11 bases. As DNA, the CDR3 is TGTGCCAGCAGCTTAGAGAGCGGTACTTACAATGAGCAGTTCTTC. Its protein is CASSLESGTYNEQFF. Full variable domain (rest looked up from reference TRBV7-8 and TRBJ2-1): GAGVSQSPRYKVAKRGQDVALRCDPISGHVSLFWYQQALGQGPEFLTYFQNEAQLDKSGLPSDRFFAERPEGSVSTLKIQRTQQEDSAVYLCASSLESGTYNEQFFGPGTRLTVL.